This T cell receptor (beta chain) was sequenced in a study of identifying expanded T cells in peripheral blood. Study-level results: Differentially abundant clones: around 1.1 between replicates, approximately 16 at around 14 days, 18 to 20 at four.

Turning to this clone: Its specificity is not known.

Trimming took 10 bases from V and 6 from J, leaving 19 bases between them. The CDR3 is 14 amino acids. CDR1 and CDR2 (germline): PRHDT, FYEKMQ (reference sequence). The assay was immunoSEQ multiplex PCR, and TCRdb's table has in-frame clones only and misses some. This repertoire shows 100,000 or so clones, around nine tenths found once; its top ten account for over 15%. During the collection period, no donor immune events like infections were recorded. The TCR comes from a person between 18 and 75 years old in good health. The J gene is TRBJ2-1, the V gene TRBV13; D possibly uses TRBD1 or TRBD2 (5 bases each). The source material was blood. The CDR3: CATQQGPPFNEQFF. As DNA, the CDR3 is TGTGCCACCCAGCAGGGACCTCCCTTCAATGAGCAGTTCTTC.